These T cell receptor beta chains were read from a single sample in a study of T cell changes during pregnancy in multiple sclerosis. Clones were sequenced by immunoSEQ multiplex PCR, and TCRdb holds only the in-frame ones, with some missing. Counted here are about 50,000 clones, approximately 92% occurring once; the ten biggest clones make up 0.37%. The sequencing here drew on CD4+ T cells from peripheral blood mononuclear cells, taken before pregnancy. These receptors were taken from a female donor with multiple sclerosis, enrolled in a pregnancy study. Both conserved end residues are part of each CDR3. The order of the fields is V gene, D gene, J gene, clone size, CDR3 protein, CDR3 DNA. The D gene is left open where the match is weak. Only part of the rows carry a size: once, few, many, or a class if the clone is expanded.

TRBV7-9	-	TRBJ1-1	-	CASSVTGNTEAFF	TGTGCCAGCAGCGTGACAGGGAACACTGAAGCTTTCTTT
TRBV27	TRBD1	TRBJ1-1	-	CASSNEGAGARTEAFF	TGTGCCAGCAGCAATGAGGGGGCTGGGGCGAGGACTGAAGCTTTCTTT
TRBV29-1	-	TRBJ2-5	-	CSVLSVRETQYF	TGCAGCGTCTTGTCGGTTCGGGAGACCCAGTACTTC
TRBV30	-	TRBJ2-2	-	CAWSGPSLNTGELFF	TGTGCCTGGAGTGGGCCTAGCTTGAACACCGGGGAGCTGTTTTTT
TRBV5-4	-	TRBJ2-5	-	CASSSTWGGRETQYF	TGTGCCAGCAGCTCAACATGGGGGGGCCGGGAGACCCAGTACTTC
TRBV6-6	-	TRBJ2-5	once	CASSYRGVGETQYF	TGTGCCAGCAGTTACCGGGGTGTAGGAGAGACCCAGTACTTC
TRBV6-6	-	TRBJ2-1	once	CASTHYNEQFF	TGTGCCAGCACCCATTACAATGAGCAGTTCTTC
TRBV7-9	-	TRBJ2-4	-	CASSLDHGDPCF	TGTGCCAGCAGCTTAGATCACGGAGACCCTTGCTTC
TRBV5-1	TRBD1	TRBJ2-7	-	CASSLGAGTGVGEQYF	TGCGCCAGCAGCTTGGGAGCCGGGACAGGGGTTGGCGAGCAGTACTTC
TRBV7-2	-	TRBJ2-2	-	CASSLSWTAGELFF	TGTGCCAGCAGCTTAAGTTGGACAGCCGGGGAGCTGTTTTTT
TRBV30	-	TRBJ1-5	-	CAWGRDGNQPQHF	TGTGCCTGGGGGAGGGACGGCAATCAGCCCCAGCATTTT
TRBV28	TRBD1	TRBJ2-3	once	CASSLPGQGFIPADTQYF	TGTGCCAGCAGTCTCCCGGGACAGGGGTTCATCCCAGCAGATACGCAGTATTTT
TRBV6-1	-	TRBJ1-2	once	CASSDVTGGYGYTF	TGTGCCAGCAGTGACGTGACGGGGGGCTATGGCTACACCTTC
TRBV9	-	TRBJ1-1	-	CASSVDIAGGAGNTEAFF	TGTGCCAGCAGCGTAGATATTGCGGGGGGCGCAGGTAACACTGAAGCTTTCTTT
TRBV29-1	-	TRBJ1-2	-	CSVIGQPGPGYTF	TGCAGCGTCATAGGACAGCCGGGTCCTGGCTACACCTTC
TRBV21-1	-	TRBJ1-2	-	CASSKESGQGAGYGYTF	TGTGCCAGCAGCAAAGAGTCCGGACAGGGGGCTGGTTATGGCTACACCTTC
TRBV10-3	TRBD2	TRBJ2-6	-	CAISAGLGPSGANVLTF	TGTGCCATCAGTGCGGGACTAGGCCCCTCTGGGGCCAACGTCCTGACTTTC
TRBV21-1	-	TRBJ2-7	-	CASSKADSPYEQYF	TGTGCCAGCAGCAAGGCAGACAGTCCCTACGAGCAGTACTTC
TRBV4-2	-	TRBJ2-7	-	CASSQRDTYEQYF	TGTGCCAGCAGCCAAAGGGACACCTACGAGCAGTACTTC
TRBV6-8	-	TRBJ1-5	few	CASSYWGGTWVQQPQHF	TGTGCCAGCAGTTACTGGGGGGGCACCTGGGTCCAACAGCCCCAGCATTTT
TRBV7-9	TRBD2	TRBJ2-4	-	CASSQLAGGGDIQYF	TGTGCCAGCAGCCAATTAGCGGGAGGAGGGGACATTCAGTACTTC
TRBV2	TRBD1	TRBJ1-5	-	CASRDHRGRSNQPQHF	TGTGCCAGCAGAGATCACAGGGGCCGGAGCAATCAGCCCCAGCATTTT
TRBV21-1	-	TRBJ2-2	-	CASSAHTGVNTGELFF	TGTGCCAGCAGCGCCCACACCGGAGTCAACACCGGGGAGCTGTTTTTT
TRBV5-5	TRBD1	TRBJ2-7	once	CASSLVGQGTEQYF	TGTGCCAGCAGCTTGGTCGGACAGGGGACGGAGCAGTACTTC
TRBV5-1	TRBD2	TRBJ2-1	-	CASSPGTSSYNEQFF	TGCGCCAGCAGCCCCGGGACTAGCTCCTACAATGAGCAGTTCTTC
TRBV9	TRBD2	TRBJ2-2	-	CASSVDAGRAMGELFF	TGTGCCAGCAGCGTAGATGCCGGGAGGGCGATGGGGGAGCTGTTTTTT
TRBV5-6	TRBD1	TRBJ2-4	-	CASSLGPRQGRAKNIQYF	TGTGCCAGCAGCTTGGGCCCCAGACAGGGGAGGGCCAAAAACATTCAGTACTTC
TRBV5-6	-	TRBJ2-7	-	CASSLAGQSYEQYF	TGTGCCAGCAGCTTGGCCGGACAGTCCTACGAGCAGTACTTC
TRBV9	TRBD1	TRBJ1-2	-	CASNRQGRNGYTF	TGTGCCAGCAACCGACAGGGGAGGAATGGCTACACCTTC
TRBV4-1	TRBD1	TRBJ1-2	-	CASSPPYARDRGRSNYGYTF	TGCGCCAGCAGCCCCCCTTACGCCCGGGACAGGGGGCGGTCTAACTATGGCTACACCTTC
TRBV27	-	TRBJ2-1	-	CASSLTENEQFF	TGTGCCAGCAGTTTAACCGAGAATGAGCAGTTCTTC